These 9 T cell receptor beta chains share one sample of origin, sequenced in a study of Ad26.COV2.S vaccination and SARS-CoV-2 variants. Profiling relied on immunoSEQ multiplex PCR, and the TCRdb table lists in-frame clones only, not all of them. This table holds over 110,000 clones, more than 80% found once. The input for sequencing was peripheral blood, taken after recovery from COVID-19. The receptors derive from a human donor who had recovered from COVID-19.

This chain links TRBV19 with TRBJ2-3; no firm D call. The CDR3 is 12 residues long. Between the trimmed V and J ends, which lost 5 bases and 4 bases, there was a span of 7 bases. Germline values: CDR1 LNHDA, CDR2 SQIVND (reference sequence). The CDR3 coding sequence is TGTGCCAGTAGTTGGGGTCCAGATACGCAGTATTTT. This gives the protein CASSWGPDTQYF.

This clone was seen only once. In nucleotides, the CDR3 is TGTGCCAGCAGTTCAAACTACTTTAACACTGAAGCTTTCTTT. This sequence encodes CASSSNYFNTEAFF. The chain joins TRBV6-5 to TRBJ1-1; no firm D call. Germline V lookup: CDR1 MNHEY, CDR2 SVGAGI. There are 14 residues in the CDR3. Between the trimmed V and J ends, which lost 4 bases and 2 bases, there was a span of 11 bases.

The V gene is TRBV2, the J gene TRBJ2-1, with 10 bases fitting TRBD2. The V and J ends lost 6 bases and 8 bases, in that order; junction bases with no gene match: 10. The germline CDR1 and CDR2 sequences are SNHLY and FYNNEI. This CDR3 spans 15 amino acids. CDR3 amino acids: CASSQLAGSGDEQFF. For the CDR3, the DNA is TGTGCCAGCAGCCAACTAGCGGGGTCCGGGGATGAGCAGTTCTTC.

The CDR3 DNA is TGTGCCAGCTCACCGGGACAGGGTACAGATACGCAGTATTTT. Residues: CASSPGQGTDTQYF. V is TRBV18 and J is TRBJ2-3; 9 nucleotides match TRBD1. Germline V gene lookup returns CDR1 KGHSH and CDR2 LQKENI. J was trimmed by 3 bases and V by 3 bases; bases with no gene match: 1. This CDR3 is 14 amino acids long.

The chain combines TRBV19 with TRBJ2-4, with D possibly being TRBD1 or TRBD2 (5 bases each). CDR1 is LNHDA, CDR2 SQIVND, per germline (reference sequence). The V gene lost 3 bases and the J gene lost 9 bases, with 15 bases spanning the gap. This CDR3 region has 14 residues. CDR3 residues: CASSIKPGTAIQYF. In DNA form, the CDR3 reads TGTGCCAGTAGTATCAAGCCCGGGACGGCCATTCAGTACTTC.

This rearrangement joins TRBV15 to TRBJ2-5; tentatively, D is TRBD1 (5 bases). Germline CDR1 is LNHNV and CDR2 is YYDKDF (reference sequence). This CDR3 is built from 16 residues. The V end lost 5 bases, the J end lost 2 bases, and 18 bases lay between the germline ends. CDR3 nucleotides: TGTGCCACCAGCGGATTCGACAGTTTCCTACAAGAGACCCAGTACTTC. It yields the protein CATSGFDSFLQETQYF.

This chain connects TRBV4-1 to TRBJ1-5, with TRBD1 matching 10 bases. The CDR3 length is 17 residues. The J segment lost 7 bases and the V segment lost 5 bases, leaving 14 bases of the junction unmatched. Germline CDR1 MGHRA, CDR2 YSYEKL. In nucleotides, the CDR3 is TGCGCCAGCAGCTACCAGGCCGGGACAGGGGAAGGGCAGCCCCAGCATTTT. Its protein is CASSYQAGTGEGQPQHF.

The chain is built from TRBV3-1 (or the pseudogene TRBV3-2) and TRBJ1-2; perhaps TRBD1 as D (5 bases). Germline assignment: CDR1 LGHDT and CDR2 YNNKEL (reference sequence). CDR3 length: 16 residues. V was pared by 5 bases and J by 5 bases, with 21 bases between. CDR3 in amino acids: CASSSPGGEGWYGYTF. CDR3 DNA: TGTGCCAGCAGCTCCCCTGGGGGTGAGGGATGGTATGGCTACACCTTC.

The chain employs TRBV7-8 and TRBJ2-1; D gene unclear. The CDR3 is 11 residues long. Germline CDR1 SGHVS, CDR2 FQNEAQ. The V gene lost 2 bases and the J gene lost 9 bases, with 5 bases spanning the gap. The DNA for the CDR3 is TGTGCCAGCAGCTTAAACAGTGAGCAGTTCTTC. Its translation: CASSLNSEQFF.